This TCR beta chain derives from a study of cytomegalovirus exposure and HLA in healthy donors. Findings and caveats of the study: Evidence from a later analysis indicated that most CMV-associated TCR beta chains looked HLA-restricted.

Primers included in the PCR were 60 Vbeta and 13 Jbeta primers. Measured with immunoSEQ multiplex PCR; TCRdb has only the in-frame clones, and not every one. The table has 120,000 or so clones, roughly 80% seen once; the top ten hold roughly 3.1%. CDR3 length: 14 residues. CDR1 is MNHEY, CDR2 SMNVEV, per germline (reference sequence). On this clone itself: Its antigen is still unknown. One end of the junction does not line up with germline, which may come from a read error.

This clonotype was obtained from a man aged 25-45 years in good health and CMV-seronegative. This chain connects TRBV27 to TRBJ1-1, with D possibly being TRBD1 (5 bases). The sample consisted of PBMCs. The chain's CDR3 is CATSPFQGHTEAFF. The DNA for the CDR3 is TGTGCCACCAGTCCCTTCCAGGGTCACACTGAAGCTTTCTTT.